This TCR beta chain was obtained from a study of OX40 agonist ivuxolimab in advanced cancers. This table comes from immunoSEQ multiplex PCR, and its TCRdb copy is limited to in-frame clones, with some not included. The sample consists of roughly 79,000 clones, roughly 90% of them appearing once. J was trimmed by 5 bases and V by 0 bases; bases with no gene match: 10. Germline-derived CDR1 and CDR2 are SGHDT and YYEEEE. This CDR3 is built from 16 residues. The sequence derives from an adult with an advanced solid tumor such as melanoma, head and neck, liver or kidney cancer. The chain employs TRBV5-6 and TRBJ2-7; TRBD1 agrees at 8 bases. The input for sequencing was CD4+ or CD8+ T cells sorted from blood, taken in a trial of the OX40 agonist ivuxolimab. CDR3 residues: CASSLGVTGGIDEQYF. The CDR3 DNA sequence: TGTGCCAGCAGCTTGGGTGTTACAGGGGGTATCGACGAGCAGTACTTC.